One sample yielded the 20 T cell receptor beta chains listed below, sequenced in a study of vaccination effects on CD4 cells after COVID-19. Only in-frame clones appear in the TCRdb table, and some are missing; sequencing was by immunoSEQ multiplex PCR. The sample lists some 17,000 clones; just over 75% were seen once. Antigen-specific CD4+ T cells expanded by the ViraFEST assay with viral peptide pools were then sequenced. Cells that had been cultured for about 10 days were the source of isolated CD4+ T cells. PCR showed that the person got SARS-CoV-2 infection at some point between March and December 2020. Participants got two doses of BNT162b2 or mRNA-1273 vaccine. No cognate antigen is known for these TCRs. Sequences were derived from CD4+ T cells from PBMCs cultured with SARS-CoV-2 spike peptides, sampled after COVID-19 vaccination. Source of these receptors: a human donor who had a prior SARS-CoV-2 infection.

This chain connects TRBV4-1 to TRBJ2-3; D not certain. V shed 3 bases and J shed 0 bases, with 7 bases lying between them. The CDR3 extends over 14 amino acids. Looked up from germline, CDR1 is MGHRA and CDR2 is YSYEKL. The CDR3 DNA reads TGCGCCAGCAGCCATGCGGCTAGCACAGATACGCAGTATTTT. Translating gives CASSHAASTDTQYF.

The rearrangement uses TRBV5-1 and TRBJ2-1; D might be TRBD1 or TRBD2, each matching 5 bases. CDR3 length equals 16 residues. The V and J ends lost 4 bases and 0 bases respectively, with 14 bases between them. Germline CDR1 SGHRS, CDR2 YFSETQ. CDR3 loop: CASSRDPRSSYNEQFF. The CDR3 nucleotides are TGCGCCAGCAGCCGGGACCCTCGGAGCTCCTACAATGAGCAGTTCTTC.

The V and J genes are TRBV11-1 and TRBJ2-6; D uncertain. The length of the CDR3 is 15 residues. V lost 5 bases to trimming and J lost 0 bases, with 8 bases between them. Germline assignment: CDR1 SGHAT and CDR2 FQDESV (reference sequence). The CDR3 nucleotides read TGTGCCAGCAGCCCCTCCCCCTCTGGGGCCAACGTCCTGACTTTC. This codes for CASSPSPSGANVLTF.

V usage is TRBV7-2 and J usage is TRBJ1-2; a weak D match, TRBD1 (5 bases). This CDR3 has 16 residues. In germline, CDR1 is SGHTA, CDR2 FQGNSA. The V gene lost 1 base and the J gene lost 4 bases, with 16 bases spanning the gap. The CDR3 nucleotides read TGTGCCAGCAGCTTAGGAGGTTTTACAGGCCGCTATGGCTACACCTTC. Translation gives CASSLGGFTGRYGYTF.

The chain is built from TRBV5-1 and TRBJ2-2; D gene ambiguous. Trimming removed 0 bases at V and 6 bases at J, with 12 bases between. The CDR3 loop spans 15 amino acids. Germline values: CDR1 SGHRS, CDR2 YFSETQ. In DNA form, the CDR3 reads TGCGCCAGCAGCTTGGGTGTAATAAGTCCCGGGGAGCTGTTTTTT. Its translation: CASSLGVISPGELFF.

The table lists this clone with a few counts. CDR3 loop: CASSTGQNTEAFF. CDR3 sequence (DNA): TGTGCCAGCAGCACCGGACAGAACACTGAAGCTTTCTTT. The chain is built from TRBV7-2 and TRBJ1-1, with D possibly being TRBD1 (5 bases). V lost 5 bases to trimming and J lost 1 base, with 8 bases between them. CDR3 size: 13 residues. CDR1 is SGHTA, CDR2 FQGNSA, per germline.

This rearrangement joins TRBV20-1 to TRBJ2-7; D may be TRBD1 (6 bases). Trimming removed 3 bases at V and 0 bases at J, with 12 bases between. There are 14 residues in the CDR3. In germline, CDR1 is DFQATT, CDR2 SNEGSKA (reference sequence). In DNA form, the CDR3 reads TGCAGTGCTAGTCGGACAGCGAGCTCCTACGAGCAGTACTTC. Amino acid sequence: CSASRTASSYEQYF.

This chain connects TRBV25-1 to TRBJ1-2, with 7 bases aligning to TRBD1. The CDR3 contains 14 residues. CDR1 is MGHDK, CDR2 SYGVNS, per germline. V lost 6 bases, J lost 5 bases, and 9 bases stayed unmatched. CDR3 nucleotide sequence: TGTGCCAGCAGCCCCAAAATACAGGGGTATGGCTACACCTTC. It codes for CASSPKIQGYGYTF.

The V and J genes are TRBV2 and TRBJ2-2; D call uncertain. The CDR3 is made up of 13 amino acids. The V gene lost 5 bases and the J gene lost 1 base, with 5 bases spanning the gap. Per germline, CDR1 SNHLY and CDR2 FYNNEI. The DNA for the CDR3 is TGTGCCAGCAGTCGAGAGAACACCGGGGAGCTGTTTTTT. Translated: CASSRENTGELFF.

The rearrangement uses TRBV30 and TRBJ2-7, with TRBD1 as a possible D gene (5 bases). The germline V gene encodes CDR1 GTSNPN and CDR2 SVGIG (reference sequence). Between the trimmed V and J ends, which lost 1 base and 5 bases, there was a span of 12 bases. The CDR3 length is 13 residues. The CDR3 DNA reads TGTGCCTGGAGTGAGACGACAGAGGACGAGCAGTACTTC. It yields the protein CAWSETTEDEQYF.

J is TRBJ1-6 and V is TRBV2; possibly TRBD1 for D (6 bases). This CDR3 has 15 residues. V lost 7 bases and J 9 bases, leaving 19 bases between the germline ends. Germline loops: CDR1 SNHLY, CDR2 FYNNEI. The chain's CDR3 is CASTQRQVLTSPLHF. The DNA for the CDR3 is TGTGCCAGCACCCAAAGACAGGTTTTGACTTCACCCCTCCACTTT.

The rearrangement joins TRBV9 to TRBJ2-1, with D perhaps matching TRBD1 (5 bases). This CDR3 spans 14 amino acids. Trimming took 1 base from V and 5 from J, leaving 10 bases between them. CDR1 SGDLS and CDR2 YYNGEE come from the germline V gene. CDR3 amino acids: CASSVQGSNNEQFF. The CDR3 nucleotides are TGTGCCAGCAGCGTACAGGGCAGCAACAATGAGCAGTTCTTC.

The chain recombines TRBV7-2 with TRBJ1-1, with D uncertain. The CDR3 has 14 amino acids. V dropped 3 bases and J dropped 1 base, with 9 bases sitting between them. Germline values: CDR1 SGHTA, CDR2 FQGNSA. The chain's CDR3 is CASSFSDGNTEAFF. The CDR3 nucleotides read TGTGCCAGCAGCTTCTCTGACGGGAACACTGAAGCTTTCTTT. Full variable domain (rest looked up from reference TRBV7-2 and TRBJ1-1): GAGVSQSPSNKVTEKGKDVELRCDPISGHTALYWYRQSLGQGLEFLIYFQGNSAPDKSGLPSDRFSAERTGGSVSTLTIQRTQQEDSAVYLCASSFSDGNTEAFFGQGTRLTVV.

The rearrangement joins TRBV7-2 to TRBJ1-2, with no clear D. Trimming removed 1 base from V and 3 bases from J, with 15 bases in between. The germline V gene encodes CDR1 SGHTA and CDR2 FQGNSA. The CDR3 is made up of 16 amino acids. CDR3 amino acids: CASSLVGSGGDYGYTF. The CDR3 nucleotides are TGTGCCAGCAGCTTAGTGGGATCGGGCGGGGACTATGGCTACACCTTC.

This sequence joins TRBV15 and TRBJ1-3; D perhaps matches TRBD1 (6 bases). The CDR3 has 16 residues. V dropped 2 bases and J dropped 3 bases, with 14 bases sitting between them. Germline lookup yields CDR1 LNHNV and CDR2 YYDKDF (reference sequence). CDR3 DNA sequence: TGTGCCACCAGCAGAACCCGTCAGGGGAGTGGAAACACCATATATTTT. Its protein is CATSRTRQGSGNTIYF.

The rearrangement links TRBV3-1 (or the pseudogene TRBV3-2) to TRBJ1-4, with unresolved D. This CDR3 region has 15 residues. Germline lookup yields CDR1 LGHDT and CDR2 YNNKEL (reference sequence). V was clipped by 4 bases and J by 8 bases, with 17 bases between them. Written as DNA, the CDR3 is TGTGCCAGCAGCCCCGGACGGGCCGGTGACGAAAAACTGTTTTTT. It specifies CASSPGRAGDEKLFF.

The CDR3 bases are TGTGCCGCGCGGGTTTTAACGGAAGAGACCCAGTACTTC. It encodes CAARVLTEETQYF. The chain employs TRBV5-4 and TRBJ2-5, with D perhaps TRBD2 (5 bases). Trimming left V 10 bases short and J 3 bases short, with 16 bases between. The CDR3 spans 13 residues. Per germline, CDR1 SGHNT and CDR2 YYREEE (reference sequence).

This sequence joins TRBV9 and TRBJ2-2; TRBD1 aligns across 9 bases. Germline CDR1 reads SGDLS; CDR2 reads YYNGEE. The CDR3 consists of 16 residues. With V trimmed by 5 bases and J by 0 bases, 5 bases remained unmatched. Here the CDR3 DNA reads TGTGCCAGCAGTGATACAGGGGGCTCGAACACCGGGGAGCTGTTTTTT. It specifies CASSDTGGSNTGELFF.

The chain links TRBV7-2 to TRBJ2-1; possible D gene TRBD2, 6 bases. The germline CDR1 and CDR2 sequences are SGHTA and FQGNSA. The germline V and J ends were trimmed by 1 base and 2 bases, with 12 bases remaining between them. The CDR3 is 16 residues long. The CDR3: CASSLGSPGAYNEQFF. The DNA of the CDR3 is TGTGCCAGCAGCTTAGGTTCCCCGGGGGCCTACAATGAGCAGTTCTTC.

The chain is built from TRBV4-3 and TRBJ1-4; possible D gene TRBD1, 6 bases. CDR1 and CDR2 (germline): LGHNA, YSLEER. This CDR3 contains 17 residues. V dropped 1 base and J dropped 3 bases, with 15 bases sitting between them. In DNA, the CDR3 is TGCGCCAGCAGCCAAGTACAGGGCGAAGGATCTAATGAAAAACTGTTTTTT. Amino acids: CASSQVQGEGSNEKLFF.